What follows are 4 T cell receptor beta chains derived from one specimen sequenced in a study of CD8 T cells in Susac syndrome. A quantity of about 0.5 to 1 ug RNA underwent reverse transcription using random hexamers. Via MiXCR, TCRdb re-called the immunoSEQ multiplex PCR reads, giving one row per CDR3 protein. The sample holds 90,000 or so distinct CDR3 sequences, roughly 93% seen once. Sequenced: CD8+ T cells from PBMCs. The receptors originated from a human donor in good health.

This sequence joins TRBV20-1 and TRBJ2-7, with 11 bases fitting TRBD2. V trimming: 3 bases; J trimming: 4 bases; junction bases outside the gene matches: 8. The CDR3 has 15 residues. Germline CDR1 DFQATT, CDR2 SNEGSKA (reference sequence). The CDR3 spells CSASASSGGSYEQYF. CDR3 nucleotides: TGCAGTGCTAGTGCGTCTAGCGGGGGGAGTTACGAGCAGTACTTC.

The rearrangement uses TRBV12-5 and TRBJ2-5; D gene ambiguous. This CDR3 is built from 14 residues. Germline V gene sequence: CDR1 LGHNT, CDR2 FRNRAP. Trimming left V 3 bases short and J 11 bases short, with 19 bases between. The CDR3 loop is CASGFPTFPVVQYF. DNA of the CDR3: TGTGCTAGTGGTTTCCCTACTTTCCCAGTGGTACAGTACTTC.

V gene TRBV4-1 combines with J gene TRBJ2-3; possible D gene TRBD2, 7 bases. CDR3 size: 16 residues. Germline-derived CDR1 and CDR2 are MGHRA and YSYEKL. The germline V and J ends were trimmed by 1 base and 4 bases, with 15 bases remaining between them. CDR3 sequence: CASSQVGGGGADTQYF. CDR3 sequence (DNA): TGCGCCAGCAGCCAAGTGGGCGGGGGCGGGGCAGATACGCAGTATTTT.

The genes are TRBV20-1 and TRBJ2-3; D perhaps matches TRBD2 (6 bases). The V end was cut by 0 bases, the J end by 6 bases, with 13 bases between. The CDR3 contains 14 residues. The germline gives CDR1 DFQATT, CDR2 SNEGSKA (reference sequence). The CDR3 loop is CSAREASELDTQYF. The CDR3 DNA reads as TGCAGTGCTAGAGAGGCTAGCGAATTGGATACGCAGTATTTT.